These 19 T cell receptor beta chains came from one sample sequenced in a study of graft-versus-host responses after intestinal transplantation. TCRdb's table, derived via immunoSEQ multiplex PCR, lists solely in-frame clones and lacks some. The profile shows about 9,700 clones, 30% to 40% of them singletons. Sequences were derived from alloreactive CD4+ T cells from a mixed lymphocyte reaction culture, sampled before transplantation. Subset specified: CFSE-low proliferating T cells sorted from roughly six-day pre-transplant mixed lymphocyte reaction (GvH or HvG direction). The receptor set was obtained from a human patient who was an organ donor for intestinal transplantation.

In this sample, this clone turned up a few times. The chain has TRBV5-6 and TRBJ2-2; a weak D match, TRBD1 (7 bases). There are 17 residues in the CDR3. V dropped 4 bases and J dropped 6 bases, with 22 bases sitting between them. Germline assignment: CDR1 SGHDT and CDR2 YYEEEE. CDR3 DNA sequence: TGTGCCAGCAGCCCCGACCTGCAGGGGGGCCGGGCCGGGGAGCTGTTTTTT. Translated, it gives CASSPDLQGGRAGELFF.

This chain links TRBV7-6 with TRBJ2-1; TRBD2 matches at 8 bases. V lost 0 bases to trimming and J lost 1 base; unmatched junction nucleotides: 2. Per the germline V gene, CDR1 is SGHVS and CDR2 is FNYEAQ. The CDR3 is 16 residues long. Written as DNA, the CDR3 is TGTGCCAGCAGCTTAGCCATAGCGGGGTCCTACAATGAGCAGTTCTTC. Protein sequence: CASSLAIAGSYNEQFF. Full variable domain (missing parts from reference TRBV7-6 and TRBJ2-1): GAGVSQSPRYKVTKRGQDVALRCDPISGHVSLYWYRQALGQGPEFLTYFNYEAQQDKSGLPNDRFSAERPEGSISTLTIQRTEQRDSAMYRCASSLAIAGSYNEQFFGPGTRLTVL.

This clone has a single count. This rearrangement joins TRBV7-9 to TRBJ1-3, with a tentative D call TRBD1 (5 bases). CDR3 length equals 13 residues. Germline V gene sequence: CDR1 SEHNR, CDR2 FQNEAQ (reference sequence). V lost 6 bases and J lost 1, with 7 bases in between. The CDR3 DNA sequence: TGTGCCAGCAGGAGGGGATCTGGAAACACCATATATTTT. Its translation: CASRRGSGNTIYF.

This chain uses TRBV4-3 with TRBJ2-2; D is possibly TRBD1 or TRBD2 (5 bases each). The CDR3 contains 14 residues. V lost 4 bases and J lost 1, with 7 bases in between. Germline CDR1 reads LGHNA; CDR2 reads YSLEER. The CDR3 here is CASSRDGNTGELFF. Here the CDR3 DNA reads TGCGCCAGCAGCCGGGACGGGAACACCGGGGAGCTGTTTTTT.

The CDR3 nucleotides are TGTGCCAGCAGCTTCAGGGCCCACACTGAAGCTTTCTTT. It encodes CASSFRAHTEAFF. The chain is built from TRBV11-1 and TRBJ1-1; D is perhaps TRBD1 (5 bases). Germline V CDR1 and CDR2: SGHAT, FQDESV (reference sequence). This CDR3 contains 13 residues. V lost 3 bases and J lost 3, with 8 bases in between. The variable domain in full, completed from reference TRBV11-1 and TRBJ1-1, reads EAEVAQSPRYKITEKSQAVAFWCDPISGHATLYWYRQILGQGPELLVQFQDESVVDDSQLPKDRFSAERLKGVDSTLKIQPAELGDSAMYLCASSFRAHTEAFFGQGTRLTVV.

This clone is medium-sized within its sample. Sequence at one end of the junction differs from germline and may be a read error. Distinct nucleotide sequences in the sample also encode this CDR3. The chain is built from TRBV13 and TRBJ1-6; D perhaps matches TRBD1 (6 bases). The CDR3 is 15 amino acids. CDR1 and CDR2 from the germline V gene are PRHDT and FYEKMQ (reference sequence). The CDR3 sequence: CASSVGGGHNSPLHF. The DNA of the CDR3 is TGTGCCAGCAGCGTAGGGGGGGGGCATAATTCACCCCTCCACTTT. Variable domain in full (rest from reference TRBV13 and TRBJ1-6): AAGVIQSPRHLIKEKRETATLKCYPIPRHDTVYWYQQGPGQDPQFLISFYEKMQSDKGSIPDRFSAQQFSDYHSELNMSSLELGDSALYFCASSVGGGHNSPLHFGNGTRLTVT.

On this clone itself: Other DNA variants within this sample encode the same CDR3. The chain links TRBV4-2 to TRBJ2-3; 8 nucleotides line up with TRBD1. With 0 bases clipped from V and 2 bases from J, the junction kept 4 bases outside the gene matches. The CDR3 contains 16 residues. Germline loops: CDR1 LGHNA, CDR2 YNFKEQ. The CDR3 nucleotides read TGTGCCAGCAGCCAAGATTGGACAGGGAACACAGATACGCAGTATTTT. Its translation: CASSQDWTGNTDTQYF.

This rearrangement joins TRBV5-1 to TRBJ1-5, with 7 bases identical to TRBD1. The CDR3 spans 16 residues. CDR1 and CDR2 (germline): SGHRS, YFSETQ. With 4 bases clipped from V and 6 bases from J, the junction kept 13 bases outside the gene matches. CDR3 protein: CASSPWDSTTGQPQHF. The CDR3 DNA follows: TGCGCCAGCAGCCCGTGGGACAGCACAACGGGTCAGCCCCAGCATTTT.

V is TRBV9 and J is TRBJ2-6; tentative D call: TRBD1 (6 bases). CDR3 length: 15 amino acids. Looked up from germline, CDR1 is SGDLS and CDR2 is YYNGEE. V dropped 6 bases and J dropped 2 bases, with 12 bases sitting between them. The CDR3 DNA reads as TGTGCCAGCACCACTCAGGGGACTGGGGCCAACGTCCTGACTTTC. Translation gives CASTTQGTGANVLTF.

The chain couples TRBV7-9 to TRBJ1-1; possibly TRBD1 for D (6 bases). V dropped 1 base and J dropped 1 base, with 10 bases sitting between them. CDR3 size: 15 residues. Germline V gene data show CDR1 as SEHNR and CDR2 as FQNEAQ (reference sequence). This CDR3 is CASSLEPGANTEAFF. CDR3 sequence (DNA): TGTGCCAGCAGCTTAGAACCGGGGGCGAACACTGAAGCTTTCTTT.

Only one count was recorded for this clone. DNA of the CDR3: TGTGCCAGCAGTGACAGGGGGCGTTTATTATATAATTCACCCCTCCACTTT. This translates into CASSDRGRLLYNSPLHF. The V gene is TRBV6-1, the J gene TRBJ1-6, with 8 bases identical to TRBD1. CDR3 size: 17 residues. Germline loops: CDR1 MNHNS, CDR2 SASEGT. V dropped 3 bases and J dropped 4; count of bases not matched to a gene: 8.

The chain has TRBV27 and TRBJ2-2, with D possibly matching TRBD2 (6 bases). The CDR3 has 17 residues. Germline assignment: CDR1 MNHEY and CDR2 SMNVEV (reference sequence). V was clipped by 2 bases and J by 0 bases, with 13 bases between them. DNA for the CDR3: TGTGCCAGCAGTTTACTGCCGGGACTCTCGAACACCGGGGAGCTGTTTTTT. The encoded protein is CASSLLPGLSNTGELFF.

CDR3 coding DNA: TGTGCCAGCAGCTTGGGACCAGGGGGAACGTACGAGCAGTACTTC. Protein sequence: CASSLGPGGTYEQYF. V and J are TRBV5-6 and TRBJ2-5; 7 bases are a match to TRBD1. The assigned J gene may be wrong: the sequence end matches TRBJ2-7 better. Per the germline V gene, CDR1 is SGHDT and CDR2 is YYEEEE. CDR3 length: 15 residues.

The V call is TRBV4-2, the J call TRBJ2-3; D is unclear. CDR1 is LGHNA and CDR2 is YNFKEQ in the germline V gene. CDR3 length: 14 amino acids. Trimming left V 3 bases short and J 4 bases short, with 11 bases between. Written as DNA, the CDR3 is TGTGCCAGCAGCCAGATGTTGTACTCAGATACGCAGTATTTT. Its protein product is CASSQMLYSDTQYF.

This clone was counted once. CDR3: CAILGTGVSGSQAFF. In DNA, the CDR3 is TGTGCCATCCTTGGGACGGGCGTTTCAGGTTCTCAAGCTTTCTTT. This chain uses TRBV10-3 with TRBJ1-1; maybe TRBD1 (5 bases). V lost 8 bases and J 9 bases, leaving 25 bases between the germline ends. This CDR3 contains 15 residues. Germline CDR1 reads ENHRY; CDR2 reads SYGVKD.

V gene TRBV10-3 combines with J gene TRBJ2-5; TRBD2 is a possible D gene (5 bases). The V gene's germline CDR1 is ENHRY and CDR2 SYGVKD. Deletions cut 4 bases from V and 11 bases from J, with 11 bases between. The CDR3 is 11 residues long. The CDR3 sequence: CAISALGEQYF. The CDR3 coding sequence is TGTGCCATCAGTGCACTCGGGGAGCAGTACTTC.

The chain joins TRBV10-3 to TRBJ1-2; 7 positions agree with TRBD1. After removal of 7 bases from V and 8 bases from J, the junction contained 19 bases not matched to a gene. This CDR3 is 16 amino acids long. Per the germline V gene, CDR1 is ENHRY and CDR2 is SYGVKD. The CDR3 DNA follows: TGTGCCATCACCCAACAGGGGCACCGCGAGGTGCGGGGCTACACCTTC. This gives the protein CAITQQGHREVRGYTF.

The V gene is TRBV4-3, the J gene TRBJ2-6; D not resolved. The V gene lost 2 bases and the J gene lost 0 bases, with 5 bases spanning the gap. The CDR3 has 15 amino acids. Germline V lookup: CDR1 LGHNA, CDR2 YSLEER. The chain's CDR3 is CASSQLSSGANVLTF. The CDR3, as DNA: TGCGCCAGCAGCCAATTGAGCTCTGGGGCCAACGTCCTGACTTTC.

By sample fraction, this clone is medium-sized. The gene calls are TRBV7-2 and TRBJ1-5, with 8 positions matching TRBD1. Trimming cost V 1 base and J 2 bases; bases outside gene matches: 1. CDR1 and CDR2 from the germline V gene are SGHTA and FQGNSA. This CDR3 has 15 amino acids. The CDR3 nucleotides are TGTGCCAGCAGCTTAGGGGGACAGGGCAATCAGCCCCAGCATTTT. As protein: CASSLGGQGNQPQHF. The full variable domain, in which reference TRBV7-2 and TRBJ1-5 provide the parts outside the CDR3, is GAGVSQSPSNKVTEKGKDVELRCDPISGHTALYWYRQSLGQGLEFLIYFQGNSAPDKSGLPSDRFSAERTGGSVSTLTIQRTQQEDSAVYLCASSLGGQGNQPQHFGDGTRLSIL.